The T cell receptor (beta chain) described here comes from a study of TIL therapy for anti-PD-1-resistant metastatic lung cancer. Whole-study context: Tumor harvest preceded PD-1/PD-L1 blockade, followed by nivolumab treatment.

There are 13 residues in the CDR3. The V and J ends lost 5 bases and 7 bases respectively, with 11 bases between them. The germline CDR1 and CDR2 sequences are LNHNV and YYDKDF (reference sequence). The immunoSEQ assay was v3. Here immunoSEQ multiplex PCR was the method, and the copy in TCRdb shows in-frame clones only, minus some. The sample includes 45,000 to 75,000 clones, 55% to 70% seen only once; the top ten take 6.6%. Noted time point: pre-treatment sample, taken before nivolumab and TIL therapy. This receptor was taken from a person aged 25-85 years with non-small cell lung cancer. The sample was blood, taken at baseline. The rearrangement joins TRBV15 to TRBJ1-4; tentatively, D is TRBD1 (5 bases). CDR3 amino acids: CATSRRESEKLFF. The CDR3 DNA is TGTGCCACCAGCCGCAGGGAGAGTGAAAAACTGTTTTTT.